The clone carrying this T cell receptor (beta chain) has at least ten counts. Germline CDR1 MGHDK, CDR2 SYGVNS. The CDR3 has 14 residues. Losses at the gene ends were 6 bases for V and 6 bases for J; bases not matched to a gene: 7. The data originate from a study of T cells in Graves' hyperthyroidism and ophthalmopathy. Researchers amplified the TCR beta CDR3 regions from RNA transcripts. With the HTBI primer set, the TCR CDR3 went through a first round of RT-PCR. TCRdb redid the calling of the multiplex PCR reads with MiXCR, one entry per CDR3 protein. This table holds about 580,000 distinct CDR3 sequences, around 13% found once.

The rearrangement links TRBV25-1 to TRBJ1-5, with 8 nucleotides matching TRBD1. This receptor was identified in a woman in her twenties or thirties with Graves' hyperthyroidism that later progressed to Graves' ophthalmopathy. What was sequenced was blood. This CDR3 reads CASSLSGGRQPQHF. The CDR3 nucleotides are TGTGCCAGCAGCCTCTCAGGGGGCCGTCAGCCCCAGCATTTT.